The next 22 T cell receptor beta chains were all read from a single sample in a study of CD8+CD57+ T cells in acquired aplastic anemia. Genomic DNA, the template, was used for profiling of the TCR beta VDJ and CDR3. TCRdb passed the reads through MiXCR, listing each CDR3 protein once. The profile shows a few hundred thousand distinct CDR3 sequences, 55% to 60% of them singletons. The sequenced material came from sorted CD4+, CD8+, or CD8+CD57+ T cells (not recorded which) from PBMCs. The receptors stem from a human donor with severe aplastic anemia or a healthy control (not recorded which).

The V gene is TRBV3-1, the J gene TRBJ2-3; TRBD2 might be the D (6 bases). The CDR3 is 15 residues long. Trimming took 3 bases from V and 2 from J, leaving 12 bases between them. CDR1 LGHDT and CDR2 YNNKEL come from the germline V gene (reference sequence). The CDR3 bases are TGTGCCAGCAGCCAGCCGGGACTTCACACAGATACGCAGTATTTT. It translates to CASSQPGLHTDTQYF.

The J gene is TRBJ1-6, the V gene TRBV10-3, with a tentative D call TRBD1 (5 bases). V dropped 10 bases and J dropped 9 bases, with 13 bases sitting between them. This CDR3 contains 12 residues. Germline CDR1 and CDR2: ENHRY and SYGVKD. The CDR3 DNA is TGTGCCACGGGGGAGATCGGTTCACCCCTCCACTTT. As protein: CATGEIGSPLHF.

There are many counts of this clonotype. The chain carries TRBV7-9 and TRBJ1-6; 9 positions match TRBD1. CDR3 size: 15 residues. Germline lookup yields CDR1 SEHNR and CDR2 FQNEAQ (reference sequence). V lost 7 bases and J lost 11; bases outside the gene matches: 12. CDR3 nucleotides: TGTGCCAGCAACAACCCCGGGACAGGGACCACACCCCTCCACTTT. Translated: CASNNPGTGTTPLHF.

This clonotype was picked up many times. V gene TRBV4-2 combines with J gene TRBJ1-6; the D gene is possibly TRBD1 (5 bases). The CDR3 is 18 amino acids. CDR1 LGHNA and CDR2 YNFKEQ come from the germline V gene. V gave up 0 bases and J gave up 2 bases, with 14 bases separating them. This CDR3 reads CASSQEGQGGTYNSPLHF. In DNA, the CDR3 is TGTGCCAGCAGCCAAGAAGGGCAGGGTGGGACCTATAATTCACCCCTCCACTTT.

Many counts were recorded for this clonotype. V gene TRBV5-1 combines with J gene TRBJ2-1, with a tentative D call TRBD1 (5 bases). The length of the CDR3 is 17 residues. The germline gives CDR1 SGHRS, CDR2 YFSETQ. The ends were cut back, 6 bases at V and 0 bases at J, with 19 bases in the middle. CDR3 residues: CASTPKDQGSSYNEQFF. The CDR3 DNA sequence: TGCGCCAGCACCCCTAAGGACCAGGGAAGCTCCTACAATGAGCAGTTCTTC.

This clonotype has ten or more counts. The chain is built from TRBV20-1 and TRBJ2-7; 10 bases fit TRBD1. The CDR3 runs 14 residues. The V gene end was trimmed by 7 bases and the J gene end by 1 base; junction bases not matched to a gene: 7. Per germline, CDR1 DFQATT and CDR2 SNEGSKA (reference sequence). This CDR3 reads CSGTGQGISYEQYF. The CDR3 DNA is TGCAGTGGGACGGGACAGGGGATTTCCTACGAGCAGTACTTC.

The chain recombines TRBV25-1 with TRBJ1-2; perhaps TRBD1 as D (6 bases). V lost 3 bases to trimming and J lost 7 bases, with 9 bases between them. Germline assignment: CDR1 MGHDK and CDR2 SYGVNS. The CDR3 is made up of 12 amino acids. CDR3 nucleotides: TGTGCCAGCAGTGATCAGGGGATTGGCTACACCTTC. It yields the protein CASSDQGIGYTF.

The chain employs TRBV7-3 and TRBJ1-1; perhaps TRBD1 as D (5 bases). The germline gives CDR1 SGHTA, CDR2 FQGTGA. The CDR3 sequence is 13 residues long. Trimming stripped 5 bases from V and 4 bases from J, with 11 bases between. The CDR3 bases are TGTGCCAGCAGCCCCTCCGGGACCACTGAAGCTTTCTTT. Translated, it gives CASSPSGTTEAFF.

The genes are TRBV2 and TRBJ2-1; 7 bases match TRBD2. Looked up from germline, CDR1 is SNHLY and CDR2 is FYNNEI. This CDR3 has 15 amino acids. The ends lost 6 bases at V and 0 bases at J; junction bases unmatched: 5. The CDR3 loop reads CASSMLAASYNEQFF. The CDR3 nucleotides are TGTGCCAGCAGCATGCTAGCGGCCTCCTACAATGAGCAGTTCTTC.

This clonotype has a count of ten or more. This chain links TRBV9 with TRBJ2-5; D is possibly TRBD1 (6 bases). CDR1 and CDR2 (germline): SGDLS, YYNGEE. CDR3 length: 18 residues. Trimming took off 0 bases at V and 1 base at J, with 19 bases between the two ends. CDR3 protein: CASSVGLGAGTSQETQYF. CDR3 in DNA: TGTGCCAGCAGCGTAGGCCTGGGGGCAGGGACCTCCCAAGAGACCCAGTACTTC.

The chain is built from TRBV7-2 and TRBJ1-3, with 10 bases that match TRBD1. CDR3 length: 17 residues. Germline loops: CDR1 SGHTA, CDR2 FQGNSA. Trimming took 1 base from V and 0 from J; bases not matched to a gene: 3. The CDR3 DNA sequence: TGTGCCAGCAGCTTAGGTTGGGACAGGGGCTCTGGAAACACCATATATTTT. Translation: CASSLGWDRGSGNTIYF.

This clonotype has a count of ten or more. CDR3 region: CASSLGLATETQYF. The CDR3, as DNA: TGTGCCAGCAGTCTAGGACTAGCGACAGAGACCCAGTACTTC. The chain carries TRBV6-5 and TRBJ2-5; 9 bases map to TRBD2. Per the germline V gene, CDR1 is MNHEY and CDR2 is SVGAGI. After removal of 5 bases from V and 4 bases from J, the junction contained 5 bases not matched to a gene. The CDR3 runs 14 residues.

In this sample, this clonotype turned up many times. The chain carries TRBV5-1 and TRBJ2-5; a possible D gene is TRBD2 (7 bases). Germline V gene lookup returns CDR1 SGHRS and CDR2 YFSETQ. The V and J ends lost 5 bases and 5 bases respectively, with 19 bases between them. This CDR3 has 15 amino acids. In DNA form, the CDR3 reads TGCGCCAGCAGGGGAGCTCGGGGGGCCTCCGAGACCCAGTACTTC. The encoded protein is CASRGARGASETQYF.

For this clonotype: A much larger clone sits a single nucleotide away, making a read error possible. Since no conserved phenylalanine or tryptophan closes the CDR3, a read error is the likely cause. The chain couples TRBV20-1 to TRBJ2-7; weak D call: TRBD2 (5 bases). V was cut by 1 base and J by 7 bases, with 23 bases left in between. Germline CDR1 is DFQATT and CDR2 is SNEGSKA (reference sequence). CDR3 length: 16 amino acids. This chain's CDR3 is CSARGEGSSEVGEQYL. CDR3 in DNA: TGCAGTGCTAGAGGTGAGGGTAGCTCCGAAGTTGGGGAGCAGTACCTC.

CDR3 residues: CATSDFGGTGSDEQYF. As DNA, the CDR3 is TGTGCCACCAGTGATTTCGGTGGGACAGGGTCAGACGAGCAGTACTTC. This chain links TRBV24-1 with TRBJ2-7; TRBD1 aligns across 9 bases. Germline trimming cut 1 base from V and 5 bases from J; bases unmatched to any gene: 8. The CDR3 runs 16 residues. Germline-derived CDR1 and CDR2 are KGHDR and SFDVKD.

In regard to this clonotype: One end of the junction fails to match germline, which may point to a read error. J is TRBJ2-7 and V is TRBV7-2; TRBD2 agrees at 13 bases. CDR3 length: 17 residues. Germline CDR1 SGHTA, CDR2 FQGNSA. The CDR3 DNA reads TGCGCCAGCAGCCAACAACTAGCGGGGGGGCTATCCTACGAGCAGTACTTC. It encodes CASSQQLAGGLSYEQYF.

This clonotype appeared many times. The CDR3 spells CASSIGGARKETQYF. The CDR3, as DNA: TGCGCCAGCAGCATCGGGGGGGCCCGTAAAGAGACCCAGTACTTC. V gene TRBV4-1 combines with J gene TRBJ2-5; 8 bases agree with TRBD2. The germline V gene has CDR1 MGHRA and CDR2 YSYEKL. This CDR3 has 15 amino acids. Trimming at V came to 5 bases and at J to 3 bases, leaving 8 bases not matched to a gene.

This clonotype was counted at least ten times. The J gene is TRBJ1-6, the V gene TRBV30; TRBD1 is a possible D gene (6 bases). The germline V gene encodes CDR1 GTSNPN and CDR2 SVGIG (reference sequence). The ends were cut back, 2 bases at V and 5 bases at J, with 10 bases in the middle. This CDR3 is 14 amino acids long. The CDR3 nucleotides are TGTGCCTGGAGTTGGAGGGGGGATAATTCACCCCTCCACTTT. Amino acids: CAWSWRGDNSPLHF.

This chain joins TRBV7-2 and TRBJ1-3; D unresolved. The germline gives CDR1 SGHTA, CDR2 FQGNSA. The CDR3 extends over 15 amino acids. V was pared by 5 bases and J by 0 bases, with 11 bases between. The CDR3 loop reads CASSPQRISGNTIYF. The DNA for the CDR3 is TGTGCCAGCAGCCCCCAACGTATCTCTGGAAACACCATATATTTT.

This clonotype was observed many times. The genes are TRBV10-3 and TRBJ1-2; weak D call: TRBD1 (5 bases). This CDR3 region has 11 residues. Germline CDR1 ENHRY, CDR2 SYGVKD. V was cut by 7 bases and J by 7 bases, with 10 bases left in between. CDR3 in amino acids: CAITRDSGYTF. The CDR3 DNA reads as TGTGCCATCACGAGGGACTCTGGCTACACCTTC.

This chain links TRBV15 with TRBJ2-3, with a tentative D call TRBD1 (6 bases). The CDR3 runs 15 residues. Germline CDR1 and CDR2: LNHNV and YYDKDF (reference sequence). Trimming removed 1 base from V and 2 bases from J, with 10 bases in between. The CDR3 region is CATSRVRQVTDTQYF. CDR3 bases: TGTGCCACCAGCAGAGTTCGACAGGTCACAGATACGCAGTATTTT.

The chain recombines TRBV20-1 with TRBJ1-6; no reliable D call. The ends were cut back, 8 bases at V and 5 bases at J, with 16 bases in the middle. CDR3 length: 14 amino acids. Germline V gene lookup returns CDR1 DFQATT and CDR2 SNEGSKA (reference sequence). The CDR3 here is CSPRHPPHNSPLHF. The CDR3 region has the DNA TGCAGTCCAAGACACCCGCCCCATAATTCACCCCTCCACTTT.